This T cell receptor (beta chain) originates from a study of PD-1 blockade in classical Hodgkin lymphoma. A word on this clone: Its antigen is undetermined.

The sample's time point: cycle 4 day 1 (C4D1), after more than five weeks of nivolumab. Following autologous stem cell transplantation, relapse occurred in every patient, and exposure to brentuximab vedotin varied. Relapsed/refractory classical Hodgkin lymphoma patients had complete, partial or progressive responses. This table comes from immunoSEQ multiplex PCR, and its TCRdb copy is limited to in-frame clones, with some not included. The top ten clones hold 7.5% to 10% of a sample with under 40,000 clones, around 80% of them seen once. The V end lost 5 bases, the J end lost 2 bases, and 16 bases lay between the germline ends. This CDR3 spans 16 amino acids. Germline CDR1 reads MNHNY; CDR2 reads SVGAGI (reference sequence). Overall study findings and caveats: CD4+ TCR diversity rose significantly by C4D1, and CD8+ TCR diversity did not.

This chain links TRBV6-6 with TRBJ1-5, with D perhaps TRBD1 (6 bases). This receptor was taken from a human donor with classical Hodgkin lymphoma. The sample in question was peripheral blood mononuclear cells (PBMCs), obtained before the fourth cycle of nivolumab. CDR3 residues: CASSTQGPSGNQPQHF. DNA of the CDR3: TGTGCCAGCAGTACCCAGGGGCCTTCCGGCAATCAGCCCCAGCATTTT.